Shown below are 21 T cell receptor beta chains from a single sample sequenced in a study of blood T cell repertoires in COVID-19. Method: immunoSEQ multiplex PCR; TCRdb's copy keeps in-frame clones and lacks some. The sample records around 77,000 clones, approximately 85% being singletons. The specimen was peripheral blood. All receptors come from a man at least 80 years old with acute or convalescent COVID-19.

In this sample, this clone turned up a few times. V gene TRBV6-2 or TRBV6-3 combines with J gene TRBJ2-1; 10 bases fit TRBD2. Germline CDR1 is MNHEY and CDR2 is SVGEGT. With 6 bases clipped from V and 12 bases from J, the junction kept 5 bases outside the gene matches. The CDR3 spans 12 residues. In nucleotides, the CDR3 is TGTGCCAGCAGACCTAGCGGGAGAGGGCAGTTCTTC. It is translated as CASRPSGRGQFF.

The chain employs TRBV5-8 and TRBJ2-1, with TRBD2 matching 10 bases. The germline V gene encodes CDR1 SGHTS and CDR2 YDEGEE. The CDR3 sequence is 16 residues long. V dropped 2 bases and J dropped 5; count of bases not matched to a gene: 7. This CDR3 is CASSFSSGRMNNEQFF. The DNA of the CDR3 is TGTGCCAGCAGCTTTTCTAGCGGGAGAATGAACAATGAGCAGTTCTTC.

V gene TRBV28 combines with J gene TRBJ2-7; perhaps TRBD1 as D (6 bases). Trimming removed 6 bases from V and 2 bases from J, with 17 bases in between. Per germline, CDR1 MDHEN and CDR2 SYDVKM. CDR3 size: 15 residues. The CDR3 protein is CASRDDRLGTYEQYF. The CDR3 DNA reads as TGTGCCAGCAGAGATGACAGGCTTGGGACCTACGAGCAGTACTTC.

V gene TRBV6-5 combines with J gene TRBJ1-5; tentative D call: TRBD1 (6 bases). The V end lost 0 bases, the J end lost 5 bases, and 11 bases lay between the germline ends. Germline V gene data show CDR1 as MNHEY and CDR2 as SVGAGI. This CDR3 contains 15 residues. As DNA, the CDR3 is TGTGCCAGCAGTTACTCAGTGGGGGCTGATCAGCCCCAGCATTTT. Translation: CASSYSVGADQPQHF.

This chain links TRBV10-3 with TRBJ2-1, with TRBD2 identical over 13 bases. CDR1 is ENHRY, CDR2 SYGVKD, per germline. J gave up 9 bases and V 0 bases, and 17 bases lay outside the gene matches. The CDR3 runs 20 residues. CDR3 nucleotide sequence: TGTGCCATCAGTGAGTCGACTGGACTAGCGGGAGAGGTGGGTCGAGGTGAGCAGTTCTTC. This codes for CAISESTGLAGEVGRGEQFF.

The chain carries TRBV19 and TRBJ1-5, with 10 bases matching TRBD1. Per the germline V gene, CDR1 is LNHDA and CDR2 is SQIVND (reference sequence). V dropped 6 bases and J dropped 1; count of bases not matched to a gene: 3. The CDR3 totals 15 residues. This CDR3 is CASSRDRGSNQPQHF. Written as DNA, the CDR3 is TGTGCCAGTAGCAGGGACAGGGGAAGCAATCAGCCCCAGCATTTT.

J is TRBJ1-3 and V is TRBV25-1; 8 bases map to TRBD1. The CDR3 loop spans 16 amino acids. J lost 0 bases, V lost 2 bases, and 3 bases had no gene match. Looked up from germline, CDR1 is MGHDK and CDR2 is SYGVNS. The CDR3 region is CASSEPDRGSGNTIYF. The CDR3 DNA sequence: TGTGCCAGCAGTGAACCAGACAGGGGCTCTGGAAACACCATATATTTT.

The chain recombines TRBV9 with TRBJ2-3, with D perhaps matching TRBD2 (6 bases). There are 12 residues in the CDR3. Germline V lookup: CDR1 SGDLS, CDR2 YYNGEE. Trimming pared 8 bases from V and 2 bases from J, leaving 9 bases between. CDR3 coding DNA: TGTGCCAGTCGGGGGTACACAGATACGCAGTATTTT. Translated: CASRGYTDTQYF.

The chain carries TRBV5-1 and TRBJ2-2, with 15 bases that match TRBD2. There are 19 residues in the CDR3. Trimming took 4 bases from V and 4 from J; bases not matched to a gene: 11. CDR1 and CDR2 from the germline V gene are SGHRS and YFSETQ. DNA for the CDR3: TGCGCCAGCAGCCTACCACCCGGGACTAGCGGGGGGACCACCGGGGAGCTGTTTTTT. This codes for CASSLPPGTSGGTTGELFF.

The CDR3, as DNA: TGTGCCAGCAGCCTAGCCCTCGGTCCTCACAATGAGCAGTTCTTC. Translated: CASSLALGPHNEQFF. The rearrangement uses TRBV11-3 and TRBJ2-1; tentatively, D is TRBD2 (5 bases). The CDR3 is made up of 15 amino acids. Germline values: CDR1 SGHNT, CDR2 YENEEA. The V and J ends lost 5 bases and 5 bases respectively, with 16 bases between them.

The chain links TRBV28 to TRBJ2-6; the D gene is possibly TRBD1 (7 bases). Germline V gene sequence: CDR1 MDHEN, CDR2 SYDVKM. The CDR3 is made up of 18 amino acids. The germline V and J ends were trimmed by 0 bases and 1 base, with 13 bases remaining between them. This chain's CDR3 is CASSLWGGQISGANVLTF. CDR3 DNA sequence: TGTGCCAGCAGTTTATGGGGGGGACAGATTTCTGGGGCCAACGTCCTGACTTTC.

The chain joins TRBV5-7 to TRBJ1-5; D ambiguous. TRBV5-7 is classed as an ORF, of uncertain function. This CDR3 is built from 14 residues. V gave up 0 bases and J gave up 8 bases, with 12 bases separating them. CDR3 region: CASSLGRRPKPQHF. The CDR3 DNA reads TGTGCCAGCAGCTTGGGACGGAGGCCTAAGCCCCAGCATTTT.

The rearrangement uses TRBV19 and TRBJ2-6; D is unclear. Looked up from germline, CDR1 is LNHDA and CDR2 is SQIVND (reference sequence). V lost 3 bases and J lost 5, with 8 bases in between. This CDR3 has 14 residues. CDR3 nucleotide sequence: TGTGCCAGTAGTATCCAGGTCCGGGCCAACGTCCTGACTTTC. It translates to CASSIQVRANVLTF. Using reference TRBV19 and TRBJ2-6 for the parts outside the CDR3, the full variable domain is DGGITQSPKYLFRKEGQNVTLSCEQNLNHDAMYWYRQDPGQGLRLIYYSQIVNDFQKGDIAEGYSVSREKKESFPLTVTSAQKNPTAFYLCASSIQVRANVLTFGAGSRLTVL.

The rearrangement links TRBV9 to TRBJ2-2; the match to TRBD1 covers 9 bases. V was pared by 1 base and J by 4 bases, with 8 bases of the junction left unmatched. Germline V lookup: CDR1 SGDLS, CDR2 YYNGEE. The length of the CDR3 is 17 residues. The CDR3 coding sequence is TGTGCCAGCAGCGTACGTCCCGGGACAGGGTCCACCGGGGAGCTGTTTTTT. It specifies CASSVRPGTGSTGELFF.

The chain carries TRBV9 and TRBJ1-4; no clear D. CDR3 length: 17 residues. With 0 bases removed from V and 3 bases from J, the gap between germline ends came to 15 bases. Germline-derived CDR1 and CDR2 are SGDLS and YYNGEE. This CDR3 reads CASSVGISPASNEKLFF. The DNA for the CDR3 is TGTGCCAGCAGCGTAGGGATCAGCCCAGCGTCTAATGAAAAACTGTTTTTT.

The chain couples TRBV7-2 to TRBJ1-2; D uncertain. The germline V gene encodes CDR1 SGHTA and CDR2 FQGNSA. Trimming stripped 3 bases from V and 7 bases from J, with 15 bases between. CDR3 length: 14 amino acids. The CDR3 region has the DNA TGTGCCAGCAGCTTGGGTCTGAGGGCGCCTGGCTACACCTTC. Its translation is CASSLGLRAPGYTF.

This chain joins TRBV6-4 and TRBJ2-7, with D perhaps matching TRBD2 (6 bases). The CDR3 extends over 13 amino acids. Germline CDR1 and CDR2: MRHNA and SNTAGT. The V end lost 2 bases, the J end lost 5 bases, and 10 bases lay between the germline ends. CDR3 region: CASSDREVDEQYF. The CDR3 region has the DNA TGTGCCAGCAGTGACAGGGAGGTCGACGAGCAGTACTTC.

Note on this clone: The sample holds other DNA sequences that translate to the same CDR3. DNA of the CDR3: TGCGCCAGCAGCCCACAGGGCCAAGAGACCCAGTACTTC. Amino acid sequence: CASSPQGQETQYF. This chain uses TRBV4-1 with TRBJ2-5; a weak D match, TRBD1 (6 bases). V lost 4 bases and J lost 1, with 7 bases in between. CDR1 is MGHRA, CDR2 YSYEKL, per germline. The CDR3 is made up of 13 amino acids.

This clone was seen a single time. The chain has TRBV7-3 and TRBJ2-2; D possibly corresponds to TRBD1 (5 bases). The CDR3 length is 16 residues. Between the trimmed V and J ends, which lost 1 base and 1 base, there was a span of 10 bases. Germline V gene sequence: CDR1 SGHTA, CDR2 FQGTGA. The CDR3 DNA sequence: TGTGCCAGCAGCTTAATGACAGCTAGGAACACCGGGGAGCTGTTTTTT. Its translation: CASSLMTARNTGELFF.

The chain employs TRBV6-5 and TRBJ2-7; D is possibly TRBD2 (6 bases). The V end lost 2 bases, the J end lost 7 bases, and 15 bases lay between the germline ends. The V gene's germline CDR1 is MNHEY and CDR2 SVGAGI. The CDR3 is made up of 14 amino acids. CDR3 residues: CASSYAGTAREQYF. The DNA for the CDR3 is TGTGCCAGCAGTTACGCCGGGACTGCGAGGGAGCAGTACTTC.

The chain employs TRBV21-1 and TRBJ2-5; the table's D gene call, TRBD2, was not cross checked with the DNA. TRBV21-1 is given as a pseudogene. This CDR3 region has 19 residues. The CDR3 loop reads CASTRGGESVRPGQETQYF. The CDR3 DNA is TGTGCCAGCACCCGGGGGGGGGAGTCCGTACGCCCAGGCCAAGAGACCCAGTACTTC.